At least ten counts were recorded for the clone carrying this TCR beta chain. As yet, its antigen is unknown. Germline V gives CDR1 LGHNA, CDR2 YNFKEQ. CDR3 length equals 16 residues. V was clipped by 1 base and J by 2 bases, with 14 bases between them. The data belong to a study of blood T cells in healthy people across ages. Study-level findings and limits: TCR beta diversity tracked closely with naive T cell percentage. The study regarded diversity estimates from one million T cells as underestimates. Age advanced and TCR beta diversity per million T cells fell, roughly linearly.

The authors ran a second PCR of roughly 6 to 12 cycles using a sample-barcoded 5' primer and a J-beta primer mix. In TCRdb, the 5' RACE reads were re-called with MiXCR into one record per CDR3 protein. The sample has just under 900,000 distinct CDR3 sequences; 29% are singletons. This clonotype was obtained from a woman of 80 years or more in good health. The V and J genes are TRBV4-2 and TRBJ1-2; weak D call: TRBD1 (5 bases). Sequencing used blood. The CDR3 coding sequence is TGTGCCAGCAGCCAAGGGCTACAGGCTGTAAACTATGGCTACACCTTC. It yields the protein CASSQGLQAVNYGYTF.